Ten or more counts support the clone carrying this TCR beta chain. This sample's TCRbeta library carried unique molecular identifier barcodes. In TCRdb, the PCR reads were re-called with MiXCR into one record per CDR3 protein. The sample holds roughly 170,000 distinct CDR3 sequences, 6.5% to 7.5% seen once. There are 15 residues in the CDR3. Unmatched junction bases numbered 5, after V lost 4 bases and J lost 3 bases. The data derive from a study of T-cell reconstitution after alpha-beta-depleted transplantation in children. V is TRBV12-3 or TRBV12-4 and J is TRBJ2-1; 8 bases line up with TRBD1. The source of this sequence is a human donor who donated a stem cell graft to a child with Wiskott-Aldrich syndrome. The specimen comprised PBMCs from the stem cell graft donor, sampled from the stem cell graft. CDR3 sequence: CASSSGTGDYNEQFF. In nucleotides, the CDR3 is TGTGCCAGCAGTTCCGGGACAGGAGACTACAATGAGCAGTTCTTC.